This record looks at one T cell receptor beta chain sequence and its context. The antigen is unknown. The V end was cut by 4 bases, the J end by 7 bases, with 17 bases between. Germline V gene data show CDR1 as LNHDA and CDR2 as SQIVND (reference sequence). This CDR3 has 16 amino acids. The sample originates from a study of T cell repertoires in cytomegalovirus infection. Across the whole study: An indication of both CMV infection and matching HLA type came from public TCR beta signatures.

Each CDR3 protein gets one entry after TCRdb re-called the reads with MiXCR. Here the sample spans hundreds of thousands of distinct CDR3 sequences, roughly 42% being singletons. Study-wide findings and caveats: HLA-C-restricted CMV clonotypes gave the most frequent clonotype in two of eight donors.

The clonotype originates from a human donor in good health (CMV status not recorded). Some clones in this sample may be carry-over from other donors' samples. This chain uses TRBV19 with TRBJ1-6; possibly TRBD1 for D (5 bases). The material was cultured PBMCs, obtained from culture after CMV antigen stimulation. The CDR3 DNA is TGTGCCAGTAGTACGCTTCCGGGGGGATCCAATTCACCCCTCCACTTT. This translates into CASSTLPGGSNSPLHF.